The 11 T cell receptor beta chains below all came from one sample that was sequenced in a study of blood T cell repertoires in COVID-19. Method: immunoSEQ multiplex PCR; TCRdb's copy keeps in-frame clones and lacks some. This table holds about 200,000 clones, roughly nine tenths found once. The source material was peripheral blood. The receptors were gathered from a man in his forties or fifties with active or convalescent COVID-19.

The V and J genes are TRBV3-1 (or the pseudogene TRBV3-2) and TRBJ1-2; TRBD1 matches 7 bases. Germline V CDR1 and CDR2: LGHDT, YNNKEL (reference sequence). With 4 bases clipped from V and 8 bases from J, the junction kept 7 bases outside the gene matches. The CDR3 totals 13 residues. Here the CDR3 reads CASSPMTGLGYTF. DNA of the CDR3: TGTGCCAGCAGCCCTATGACAGGGTTGGGCTACACCTTC.

The chain links TRBV19 to TRBJ1-1; 7 bases align to TRBD1. The J segment lost 5 bases and the V segment lost 6 bases, leaving 12 bases of the junction unmatched. Germline loops: CDR1 LNHDA, CDR2 SQIVND (reference sequence). The CDR3 is 15 residues long. CDR3 loop: CASSRSEGAITEAFF. The CDR3 region has the DNA TGTGCCAGTAGCAGATCAGAGGGGGCGATAACTGAAGCTTTCTTT.

The V gene is TRBV19, the J gene TRBJ1-1, with 9 bases lining up with TRBD1. Per the germline V gene, CDR1 is LNHDA and CDR2 is SQIVND (reference sequence). This CDR3 is built from 16 residues. V was pared by 5 bases and J by 0 bases, with 7 bases of the junction left unmatched. In nucleotides, the CDR3 is TGTGCCAGTAGTTCCCGGGACAGGGCGTTGAACACTGAAGCTTTCTTT. Its protein is CASSSRDRALNTEAFF.

This chain uses TRBV27 with TRBJ1-2; 7 positions match TRBD1. V trimming: 4 bases; J trimming: 4 bases; junction bases outside the gene matches: 15. The germline V gene encodes CDR1 MNHEY and CDR2 SMNVEV (reference sequence). This CDR3 has 17 residues. The DNA of the CDR3 is TGTGCCAGCAGTTCCACCGGGACAGCGCCGCCTTTCTATGGCTACACCTTC. Translating it yields CASSSTGTAPPFYGYTF.

The V gene is TRBV5-4, the J gene TRBJ2-3, with 8 bases that match TRBD2. The germline V gene has CDR1 SGHNT and CDR2 YYREEE (reference sequence). The CDR3 has 15 residues. Trimming removed 10 bases from V and 0 bases from J; junction bases left unmatched: 10. The CDR3 nucleotides read TGTGCCCTTAATGGGGCGGGGGGAAGCACAGATACGCAGTATTTT. Protein product: CALNGAGGSTDTQYF.

The genes are TRBV6-1 and TRBJ1-3, with a tentative D call TRBD1 (6 bases). This CDR3 comprises 15 residues. Germline lookup yields CDR1 MNHNS and CDR2 SASEGT. V was trimmed by 3 bases and J by 0 bases, leaving 9 bases between them. CDR3 sequence reads: CASSDHRVSGNTIYF. In nucleotides, the CDR3 is TGTGCCAGCAGTGACCACAGGGTCTCTGGAAACACCATATATTTT.

The V and J genes are TRBV30 and TRBJ1-1; 8 nucleotides match TRBD1. With 0 bases clipped from V and 4 bases from J, the junction kept 7 bases outside the gene matches. CDR3 length: 15 residues. Germline CDR1 reads GTSNPN; CDR2 reads SVGIG (reference sequence). CDR3 region: CAWSVRRQGPTEAFF. Here the CDR3 DNA reads TGTGCCTGGAGTGTACGCCGACAGGGGCCCACTGAAGCTTTCTTT.

The chain links TRBV27 to TRBJ2-1; TRBD2 matches 9 bases. This CDR3 is built from 17 residues. V was clipped by 4 bases and J by 0 bases; unmatched bases: 7. Germline V lookup: CDR1 MNHEY, CDR2 SMNVEV (reference sequence). In DNA, the CDR3 is TGTGCCAGCAGTTCTCCCGCGGGGGGGAGCTCCTACAATGAGCAGTTCTTC. It yields the protein CASSSPAGGSSYNEQFF.

This chain uses TRBV30 with TRBJ2-1; the D gene is possibly TRBD1 (5 bases). V dropped 4 bases and J dropped 8 bases, with 9 bases sitting between them. The CDR3 runs 11 residues. The germline V gene has CDR1 GTSNPN and CDR2 SVGIG (reference sequence). Here the CDR3 DNA reads TGTGCCTGGACTTGGGGCGATGAGCAGTTCTTC. Its translation is CAWTWGDEQFF.

The V call is TRBV6-5, the J call TRBJ2-1, with 7 bases lining up with TRBD2. V lost 6 bases to trimming and J lost 6 bases; unmatched junction nucleotides: 8. The CDR3 is 14 residues long. The germline V gene has CDR1 MNHEY and CDR2 SVGAGI. The CDR3, as DNA: TGTGCCAGCAGGATCAGCGGGGCCCTCAATGAGCAGTTCTTC. Its protein product is CASRISGALNEQFF.

This chain connects TRBV10-2 to TRBJ2-7; D is undetermined. The length of the CDR3 is 12 residues. The ends were cut back, 8 bases at V and 4 bases at J, with 12 bases in the middle. CDR1 is WSHSY, CDR2 SAAADI, per germline. Here the CDR3 reads CASLGQAYEQYF. CDR3 bases: TGCGCCAGCCTCGGCCAGGCATACGAGCAGTACTTC.